The 16 T cell receptor beta chains presented below share a single source sample, sequenced in a study of T cell responses to AZD1222 COVID-19 vaccine. Sequencing used immunoSEQ multiplex PCR; TCRdb keeps in-frame clones, though not all of them. The sample yields 150,000 to 160,000 clones, 87% seen once. The material sequenced was peripheral blood, taken 28 days after the second AZD1222 dose. These receptors all come from an adult who received the AZD1222 COVID-19 vaccine.

This clone was found once. V and J are TRBV1 and TRBJ2-3; the tabulated D call, TRBD2, remains unverified against the DNA. TRBV1 is recorded as a pseudogene. The CDR3 sequence is 18 residues long. The CDR3 DNA reads TGCACCAGCAGCCAAGATTCCGACCGGGAGAATCGCACAGATACGCAGTATTTT. It yields the protein CTSSQDSDRENRTDTQYF.

The chain couples TRBV21-1 to TRBJ2-2; the DNA was not compared with TRBD2, the D call given in the table. TRBV21-1 constitutes a pseudogene. There are 15 residues in the CDR3. Here the CDR3 reads CASWRTSGYTGELFF. As DNA, the CDR3 is TGTGCCAGCTGGAGGACTAGCGGTTACACCGGGGAGCTGTTTTTT.

Here the CDR3 reads CSVEHRAMYTEAFF. In DNA form, the CDR3 reads TGCAGCGTTGAACACAGGGCTATGTACACTGAAGCTTTCTTT. The chain carries TRBV29-1 and TRBJ1-1; D perhaps matches TRBD1 (6 bases). V lost 2 bases to trimming and J lost 3 bases, with 13 bases between them. Germline CDR1 SQVTM, CDR2 ANQGSEA. The CDR3 has 14 residues. The full variable domain, with the rest looked up from reference TRBV29-1 and TRBJ1-1, is SAVISQKPSRDICQRGTSLTIQCQVDSQVTMMFWYRQQPGQSLTLIATANQGSEATYESGFVIDKFPISRPNLTFSTLTVSNMSPEDSSIYLCSVEHRAMYTEAFFGQGTRLTVV.

This chain uses TRBV6-7 with TRBJ1-2, with D perhaps matching TRBD1 (6 bases). TRBV6-7 is an ORF, and what it does is uncertain. V was cut by 8 bases and J by 2 bases, with 12 bases left in between. The CDR3 has 13 amino acids. The CDR3 loop reads CASDRLWNYGYTF. As DNA, the CDR3 is TGTGCCAGCGACAGGCTGTGGAACTATGGCTACACCTTC.

The V and J genes are TRBV5-4 and TRBJ1-2; a possible D gene is TRBD1 (5 bases). The CDR3 spans 13 residues. Per the germline V gene, CDR1 is SGHNT and CDR2 is YYREEE (reference sequence). V was clipped by 4 bases and J by 3 bases, with 10 bases between them. In nucleotides, the CDR3 is TGTGCCAGCAGCGTCGGGGGTGACTATGGCTACACCTTC. Protein sequence: CASSVGGDYGYTF.

The chain joins TRBV28 to TRBJ2-4, with TRBD2 as a possible D gene (5 bases). The CDR3 is 15 residues long. The V end was cut by 8 bases, the J end by 2 bases, with 16 bases between. Per germline, CDR1 MDHEN and CDR2 SYDVKM. The CDR3: CASSLGRGTKNIQYF. The DNA of the CDR3 is TGTGCCAGCTCATTAGGTCGGGGAACCAAAAACATTCAGTACTTC.

The chain carries TRBV4-1 and TRBJ1-1; a possible D gene is TRBD1 (5 bases). V lost 3 bases, J lost 4 bases, and 9 bases lay in between. CDR3 size: 13 residues. The germline V gene encodes CDR1 MGHRA and CDR2 YSYEKL. CDR3 region: CASSQDKGTEAFF. The CDR3 coding sequence is TGCGCCAGCAGCCAGGACAAGGGCACTGAAGCTTTCTTT.

The rearrangement uses TRBV7-2 and TRBJ2-1, with D unresolved. CDR3 length: 16 residues. Germline values: CDR1 SGHTA, CDR2 FQGNSA. Trimming pared 6 bases from V and 0 bases from J, leaving 15 bases between. In DNA form, the CDR3 reads TGTGCCAGCAGTCTAATGGCGCCAAGCTCCTACAATGAGCAGTTCTTC. This codes for CASSLMAPSSYNEQFF. Based on the CDR3 plus reference TRBV7-2 and TRBJ2-1, the full variable domain is GAGVSQSPSNKVTEKGKDVELRCDPISGHTALYWYRQSLGQGLEFLIYFQGNSAPDKSGLPSDRFSAERTGGSVSTLTIQRTQQEDSAVYLCASSLMAPSSYNEQFFGPGTRLTVL.

The rearrangement links TRBV18 to TRBJ2-7; 8 bases align to TRBD2. Germline V lookup: CDR1 KGHSH, CDR2 LQKENI. CDR3 length: 15 amino acids. J was trimmed by 2 bases and V by 3 bases; bases with no gene match: 6. CDR3 coding DNA: TGTGCCAGCTCACCTGCGGGGGGAGCACCCTACGAGCAGTACTTC. Its translation: CASSPAGGAPYEQYF.

In this sample, this clone turned up once. The rearrangement links TRBV11-2 to TRBJ1-3; D is undetermined. The ends were cut back, 1 base at V and 3 bases at J, with 10 bases in the middle. This CDR3 has 15 residues. The germline CDR1 and CDR2 sequences are SGHAT and FQNNGV. The CDR3 DNA reads TGTGCCAGCAGCTTAGTTCCGATAATTGGAAACACCATATATTTT. It encodes CASSLVPIIGNTIYF.

V is TRBV5-4 and J is TRBJ2-1; 8 bases fit TRBD1. Trimming took 0 bases from V and 6 from J; bases not matched to a gene: 14. The CDR3 is made up of 18 amino acids. Germline lookup yields CDR1 SGHNT and CDR2 YYREEE (reference sequence). The CDR3 here is CASSLGGLQGGPPNEQFF. The CDR3 bases are TGTGCCAGCAGCTTGGGGGGATTACAGGGGGGACCCCCCAATGAGCAGTTCTTC.

This chain links TRBV5-6 with TRBJ1-2; weak D call: TRBD1 (5 bases). This CDR3 is built from 14 residues. Trimming pared 3 bases from V and 8 bases from J, leaving 17 bases between. CDR1 is SGHDT and CDR2 is YYEEEE in the germline V gene. The CDR3 sequence is CASSSGWGIKGYTF. As DNA, the CDR3 is TGTGCCAGCAGCTCGGGATGGGGGATAAAGGGCTACACCTTC.

The chain links TRBV7-9 to TRBJ2-7; no clear D. Germline V gene sequence: CDR1 SEHNR, CDR2 FQNEAQ (reference sequence). This CDR3 has 14 amino acids. Trimming took 1 base from V and 3 from J, leaving 10 bases between them. In DNA form, the CDR3 reads TGTGCCAGCAGCTTAGAGGGCCTAGGCTACGAGCAGTACTTC. Translation: CASSLEGLGYEQYF. The full variable domain, completed using reference TRBV7-9 and TRBJ2-7, is DTGVSQNPRHKITKRGQNVTFRCDPISEHNRLYWYRQTLGQGPEFLTYFQNEAQLEKSRLLSDRFSAERPKGSFSTLEIQRTEQGDSAMYLCASSLEGLGYEQYFGPGTRLTVT.

This clone was detected once. The sample holds other DNA sequences that translate to the same CDR3. This sequence joins TRBV7-9 and TRBJ1-1; D possibly corresponds to TRBD1 (5 bases). The CDR3 totals 13 residues. From germline, CDR1 is SEHNR and CDR2 FQNEAQ (reference sequence). V was shortened by 3 bases and J by 1 base, with 6 bases between the two germline ends. CDR3 in DNA: TGTGCCAGCAGCTTGGGGCAGAACACTGAAGCTTTCTTT. Amino acids: CASSLGQNTEAFF.

This clone was observed a few times. The chain employs TRBV6-1 and TRBJ2-7; 9 nucleotides agree with TRBD1. The CDR3 has 15 residues. Germline CDR1 and CDR2: MNHNS and SASEGT. Losses at the gene ends were 3 bases for V and 2 bases for J; bases not matched to a gene: 5. This chain's CDR3 is CASSDTGGAPYEQYF. Here the CDR3 DNA reads TGTGCCAGCAGTGATACAGGGGGCGCCCCCTACGAGCAGTACTTC.

The chain is built from TRBV5-6 and TRBJ2-1; D ambiguous. Germline V gene lookup returns CDR1 SGHDT and CDR2 YYEEEE. Trimming took 4 bases from V and 0 from J, leaving 5 bases between them. The CDR3 is 13 residues long. CDR3 nucleotide sequence: TGTGCCAGCAGCACGGGCTCCTACAATGAGCAGTTCTTC. This translates into CASSTGSYNEQFF.